These 21 T cell receptor beta chains came from one sample sequenced in a study of neurological immune-mediated disorders. TCRdb reprocessed the 5' RACE reads with MiXCR, giving one entry per CDR3 protein. In the table there are some 38,000 distinct CDR3 sequences, roughly 4.8% of which are singletons. Material: CD4+ T cells from blood. Receptor source: a young man in good health.

This clonotype occurred many times. This rearrangement joins TRBV19 to TRBJ1-5; the D gene is possibly TRBD1 (6 bases). The V end was cut by 7 bases, the J end by 5 bases, with 12 bases between. The CDR3 runs 13 residues. Germline V gives CDR1 LNHDA, CDR2 SQIVND (reference sequence). The CDR3 DNA follows: TGTGCCAGTAACGCTCAGGGGCATCAGCCCCAGCATTTT. This codes for CASNAQGHQPQHF.

This clonotype was found many times. The rearrangement links TRBV7-6 to TRBJ2-5; D ambiguous. Between the trimmed V and J ends, which lost 4 bases and 2 bases, there was a span of 11 bases. Germline lookup yields CDR1 SGHVS and CDR2 FNYEAQ. This CDR3 has 14 residues. CDR3 residues: CASSYTVGQETQYF. In DNA, the CDR3 is TGTGCCAGCAGCTATACAGTGGGGCAAGAGACCCAGTACTTC.

This clonotype is labeled medium-sized. The rearrangement uses TRBV5-1 and TRBJ1-2; perhaps TRBD1 as D (5 bases). CDR1 and CDR2 (germline): SGHRS, YFSETQ. V gave up 0 bases and J gave up 4 bases, with 10 bases separating them. The CDR3 is made up of 14 amino acids. This chain's CDR3 is CASSLEQGGYGYTF. In DNA form, the CDR3 reads TGCGCCAGCAGCTTGGAGCAGGGAGGCTATGGCTACACCTTC.

This clonotype showed up many times. The CDR3 coding sequence is TGTGCCAGCAGTTGGTTCGCTGGTCAGCCCCAGCATTTT. This sequence encodes CASSWFAGQPQHF. J is TRBJ1-5 and V is TRBV27; D gene unclear. Germline V lookup: CDR1 MNHEY, CDR2 SMNVEV (reference sequence). V lost 4 bases and J 6 bases, leaving 10 bases between the germline ends. The CDR3 covers 13 residues.

This clonotype came up many times. The chain carries TRBV5-1 and TRBJ2-7; 10 nucleotides agree with TRBD1. The J segment lost 2 bases and the V segment lost 4 bases, leaving 6 bases of the junction unmatched. CDR1 and CDR2 (germline): SGHRS, YFSETQ. This CDR3 region has 15 residues. The CDR3 sequence is CASSTTGTGAYEQYF. CDR3 nucleotides: TGCGCCAGCAGCACAACCGGGACAGGGGCCTACGAGCAGTACTTC.

This clonotype was observed at least ten times. The CDR3 DNA reads TGTGCCGGCCGGCGGCAGGGGGCTAGTGAAGCTTTCTTT. Encoded protein: CAGRRQGASEAFF. The rearrangement links TRBV7-9 to TRBJ1-1, with 8 bases that match TRBD1. V lost 11 bases, J lost 7 bases, and 12 bases stayed unmatched. From germline, CDR1 is SEHNR and CDR2 FQNEAQ (reference sequence). This CDR3 is 13 amino acids long.

This clonotype has ten or more counts. The chain uses TRBV7-8 and TRBJ2-5, with a possible D match to TRBD1 (6 bases). The CDR3 extends over 12 amino acids. With 3 bases removed from V and 4 bases from J, the gap between germline ends came to 6 bases. The germline gives CDR1 SGHVS, CDR2 FQNEAQ. In nucleotides, the CDR3 is TGTGCCAGCAGCTTCAGGGGAGAGACCCAGTACTTC. Translated: CASSFRGETQYF.

In its sample, this clonotype was seen many times. CDR3 amino acids: CSLGQGGDTQYF. CDR3 coding DNA: TGCAGCCTTGGACAGGGAGGAGATACGCAGTATTTT. V usage is TRBV29-1 and J usage is TRBJ2-3, with 8 bases that match TRBD1. In germline, CDR1 is SQVTM, CDR2 ANQGSEA. The CDR3 runs 12 residues. The trim removed 8 bases at V and 5 bases at J, leaving 6 bases unmatched.

In its sample, this clonotype was seen many times. The gene calls are TRBV5-1 and TRBJ2-5, with unresolved D. V lost 1 base to trimming and J lost 3 bases, with 4 bases between them. Germline V gene data show CDR1 as SGHRS and CDR2 as YFSETQ. The CDR3 runs 12 residues. The CDR3 here is CASSLREETQYF. The DNA of the CDR3 is TGCGCCAGCAGCTTGCGAGAAGAGACCCAGTACTTC.

There are many counts of this clonotype. The chain recombines TRBV20-1 with TRBJ1-2; perhaps TRBD1 as D (6 bases). The CDR3 has 14 residues. V lost 4 bases, J lost 4 bases, and 16 bases lay in between. Germline V gene data show CDR1 as DFQATT and CDR2 as SNEGSKA (reference sequence). The CDR3 coding sequence is TGCAGTGCTATAGCCGGGGGCAGTTCCTATGGCTACACCTTC. Encoded protein: CSAIAGGSSYGYTF.

This clonotype occurred many times. The CDR3 protein is CASSPTSGSAYNEQFF. In nucleotides, the CDR3 is TGTGCCAGCAGCCCGACTAGCGGTTCAGCCTACAATGAGCAGTTCTTC. The rearrangement joins TRBV7-3 to TRBJ2-1; 9 bases are a match to TRBD2. J gave up 2 bases and V 5 bases, and 7 bases lay outside the gene matches. This CDR3 contains 16 residues. CDR1 and CDR2 from the germline V gene are SGHTA and FQGTGA.

This clonotype occurred many times. This rearrangement joins TRBV18 to TRBJ1-2, with 8 bases fitting TRBD1. Germline-derived CDR1 and CDR2 are KGHSH and LQKENI. This CDR3 has 17 residues. V lost 0 bases to trimming and J lost 2 bases; unmatched junction nucleotides: 8. The CDR3: CASSPPHRDRRNYGYTF. The CDR3 DNA follows: TGTGCCAGCTCACCACCGCATCGGGACAGGCGAAACTATGGCTACACCTTC.

This clonotype showed up many times. V usage is TRBV2 and J usage is TRBJ1-1; perhaps TRBD1 as D (5 bases). The V gene lost 6 bases and the J gene lost 3 bases, with 17 bases spanning the gap. Germline lookup yields CDR1 SNHLY and CDR2 FYNNEI. CDR3 length: 15 amino acids. Here the CDR3 DNA reads TGTGCCAGCAGGAGGACTACCGGGGCCTACACTGAAGCTTTCTTT. It specifies CASRRTTGAYTEAFF.

This clonotype was counted many times. This chain uses TRBV29-1 with TRBJ1-2, with 7 nucleotides matching TRBD1. The CDR3 sequence is 17 residues long. Germline CDR1 is SQVTM and CDR2 is ANQGSEA. The junction had 12 bases not matched to a gene; V was cut back by 2 bases and J by 0 bases. The CDR3: CSVETPGVTGSNYGYTF. CDR3 coding DNA: TGCAGCGTTGAAACCCCAGGGGTGACAGGGTCTAACTATGGCTACACCTTC.

This clonotype has a count of ten or more. The genes are TRBV24-1 and TRBJ2-3; 7 bases align to TRBD2. This CDR3 is 14 amino acids long. Germline V gene sequence: CDR1 KGHDR, CDR2 SFDVKD. V dropped 5 bases and J dropped 5; count of bases not matched to a gene: 6. CDR3 in DNA: TGTGCCACCAGTGTTGCTAGCGGAGGAGATACGCAGTATTTT. It codes for CATSVASGGDTQYF.

This clonotype was detected ten times or more. This chain uses TRBV6-5 with TRBJ2-4, with 7 bases identical to TRBD2. From germline, CDR1 is MNHEY and CDR2 SVGAGI. With 0 bases clipped from V and 8 bases from J, the junction kept 4 bases outside the gene matches. CDR3 size: 14 residues. This CDR3 is CASSYSGGEDIQYF. CDR3 nucleotides: TGTGCCAGCAGTTACTCGGGAGGGGAGGACATTCAGTACTTC.

This clonotype was recorded many times. The chain has TRBV6-1 and TRBJ1-5; a possible D gene is TRBD1 (6 bases). Germline V CDR1 and CDR2: MNHNS, SASEGT. The CDR3 is made up of 14 amino acids. V lost 8 bases, J lost 4 bases, and 15 bases lay in between. CDR3 residues: CASEVQGRNQPQHF. The CDR3 bases are TGTGCCAGCGAAGTACAGGGTAGGAATCAGCCCCAGCATTTT.

This clonotype was counted many times. The V and J genes are TRBV7-9 and TRBJ2-5; TRBD2 matches 14 bases. The CDR3 is made up of 16 amino acids. The ends lost 6 bases at V and 4 bases at J; junction bases unmatched: 7. The germline V gene has CDR1 SEHNR and CDR2 FQNEAQ (reference sequence). The CDR3 sequence is CASSPRTSGGRETQYF. CDR3 nucleotides: TGTGCCAGCAGTCCACGGACTAGCGGGGGGAGAGAGACCCAGTACTTC.

This clonotype came up many times. The rearrangement joins TRBV12-3 or TRBV12-4 to TRBJ1-5, with D unresolved. V was pared by 3 bases and J by 6 bases, with 12 bases between. The CDR3 consists of 14 residues. The DNA of the CDR3 is TGTGCCAGCAGTTTTGGAGGGTCAGGTCAGCCCCAGCATTTT. The encoded protein is CASSFGGSGQPQHF.

As concerns this clonotype: At one of its ends the junction is not consistent with the germline gene, which may arise from a read error. The rearrangement uses TRBV6-6 and TRBJ1-5; TRBD1 is a possible D gene (5 bases). CDR3 size: 14 residues. Germline CDR1 and CDR2: MNHNY and SVGAGI (reference sequence). This CDR3 reads CASSYRGRNQRQHF. In DNA form, the CDR3 reads TGTGCCAGCAGTTACAGGGGTAGAAATCAGCGCCAGCATTTT.

The sample holds many counts of this clonotype. This chain links TRBV6-6 with TRBJ1-5, with D unclear. The V end lost 5 bases, the J end lost 2 bases, and 13 bases lay between the germline ends. The CDR3 is 15 amino acids. Germline V CDR1 and CDR2: MNHNY, SVGAGI (reference sequence). This chain's CDR3 is CASSEIHSGNQPQHF. CDR3 DNA: TGTGCCAGCAGTGAGATACATAGTGGCAATCAGCCCCAGCATTTT.